This TCR beta chain comes out of a study of identical twins (dated by TCRdb to between 2015 and 2016). Background for the entire study: To test whether fetal clonotypes persist, this study deep-sequenced TCR alpha and beta repertoires from monozygotic twins, from unrelated adults of various ages, and from cord blood. Replicate twin experiments were performed at different times using different library preparation protocols to rule out contamination. Study-wide findings and limitations: Zero-insertion analyses could be partly confounded by invariant T cells such as MAIT and iNKT, although diverse VJ usage argued against such confounding for most clonotypes. Because the same donors could not be followed over many years, the conclusions relied on cross-sectional statistical analysis. In beta out-of-frame sequences, excess twin sharing was weaker, because having fewer shared sequences lowered the signal-to-noise ratio. Fewer insertions were carried by abundant cord blood beta clonotypes, a similar but weaker trend appeared in young adult naive repertoires, and no such trend appeared in memory repertoires. Compared with coincidental sharing between unrelated individuals, an excess of low generation-probability sequences was observed among out-of-frame TCR alpha sequences shared between twins. In monozygotic twins, out-of-frame TCR alpha sharing was systematically underestimated by recombination models, although the models agreed with sharing between unrelated individuals.

All donors were healthy Caucasians. The twin cohort comprised three pairs of female monozygotic twins, all aged roughly 18 to 30 years. Positive isolation kits from Invitrogen were used to isolate CD4+ and CD8+ T cell populations. V is pared back by 4 bases and J by 0 bases, with 4 bases lying between the germline termini. The CDR3 measures 12 amino acids from cysteine to phenylalanine. Of all the DNA, just the CDR3 is kept, 36 bases in frame from base 1. CDR1 and CDR2 were assigned from the germline V gene as SGHTA and FQGNSA. The library was obtained by 5' RACE. Reads for this sample came from an Illumina HiSeq 2000. A universal primer binding site was introduced by template switching, and a unique molecular identifier was present in the final cDNA, enabling accurate counting of TCR cDNA molecules. First-strand cDNA for TCR alpha and beta chains was synthesized from specific primers in the conserved constant-segment region. To control for contamination, every cDNA library carried two barcodes: a SMART-Mk sample barcode plus Illumina barcodes. TruSeq adapter sequences along with Illumina sample barcodes were introduced in two successive PCR steps. Sequencing of the TCR alpha and beta cDNA libraries was done on the Illumina HiSeq platform using custom primers. Turning to the authors' computational methods: Raw reads were processed with MiGEC to extract unique molecular identifiers, and MiXCR was used to determine CDR3 positions. For each individual, recombination models were inferred using an EM algorithm with the repgenHMM and IGoR tools. The tcR package in R was used for shared clonotype analysis, with sharing normalized by the product of cloneset sizes. Out-of-frame nonproductive sequences were analyzed to study raw recombination free of thymic and clonal selection effects. TCRdb ran its own pipeline on the public reads, namely fastp trimming at Q25 and MiXCR clone calling, and kept in-frame beta chains. Records with the same CDR3 protein are collapsed into one entry carrying the most frequent genes and DNA. The V and J calls here are based on TCRdb, not the publication. This sample is represented by 450,000 or so distinct CDR3 sequences; 14% of them were singletons. Clones ranked in the top ten supply around 0.52% of the sample.

This clonotype was detected ten times or more. Its antigen is still unknown. Base quality data are lacking; no much larger clone is found one base away. Another study also made use of these data, one on yellow fever vaccine responses in identical twins. As the second paper documents: According to the authors, in identical twins the way T cells responded to vaccination appeared partly convergent and partly personalized. Focusing on identical twins, the study followed the T cell clones that responded to the vaccine, and did so with precision.

In this chain, TRBV7-2 is recombined with TRBJ2-7, with the D gene not confidently named. This sequence was found in a woman aged 18-29 years in good health. The sample consisted of CD4+ T cells sorted from blood. The CDR3 reads as follows: CASSSLSYEQYF. The sequenced DNA: TGTGCCAGCAGCTCCCTCTCCTACGAGCAGTACTTC.